This entry lists 8 T cell receptor beta chains sequenced from one sample in a study of shared clonotypes between healthy human individuals. Assay: immunoSEQ multiplex PCR; the TCRdb copy retains only in-frame clones and omits some. The data hold 950,000 to 1,300,000 clones, with approximately 72% observed a single time. Material: memory CD4+ T cells sorted from blood. Documented subset: CD45RA-negative fraction. Every receptor here comes from a man between 18 and 29 years old in good health.

The chain uses TRBV5-3 and TRBJ1-4; no firm D call. TRBV5-3 is reported as an ORF; its role is uncertain. V lost 4 bases to trimming and J lost 8 bases, with 6 bases between them. The CDR3 length is 11 residues. The CDR3: CARSPAEKLFF. In DNA, the CDR3 is TGTGCCAGAAGCCCTGCAGAAAAACTGTTTTTT.

The CDR3 loop is CASSREWGIDQPQHF. In nucleotides, the CDR3 is TGTGCCAGCAGTCGGGAGTGGGGGATCGACCAGCCCCAGCATTTT. The gene calls are TRBV6-1 and TRBJ1-5, with TRBD1 as a possible D gene (5 bases). Trimming cost V 5 bases and J 7 bases, with 18 bases left between them. Looked up from germline, CDR1 is MNHNS and CDR2 is SASEGT. This CDR3 has 15 residues.

This clone was detected a few times. This sequence joins TRBV18 and TRBJ2-7; D remains ambiguous. Trimming shortened V by 6 bases and J by 6 bases, and 12 bases separated the two germline ends. The CDR3 has 12 residues. Germline CDR1 is KGHSH and CDR2 is LQKENI. CDR3 bases: TGTGCCAGCTCCCTCGTCGTGGGCGAGCAGTACTTC. It yields the protein CASSLVVGEQYF. Together with reference TRBV18 and TRBJ2-7, the CDR3 gives the full variable domain: NAGVMQNPRHLVRRRGQEARLRCSPMKGHSHVYWYRQLPEEGLKFMVYLQKENIIDESGMPKERFSAEFPKEGPSILRIQQVVRGDSAAYFCASSLVVGEQYFGPGTRLTVT.

The chain has TRBV19 and TRBJ2-7, with TRBD2 as a possible D gene (6 bases). Germline assignment: CDR1 LNHDA and CDR2 SQIVND (reference sequence). This CDR3 comprises 13 residues. Trimming left V 4 bases short and J 4 bases short, with 11 bases between. CDR3 DNA sequence: TGTGCCAGTAGTAAACCGGGAGAATACGAGCAGTACTTC. This encodes CASSKPGEYEQYF.

For this clone: The sample holds other DNA sequences that translate to the same CDR3. The CDR3 is CASSEGSSGNTIYF. CDR3 in DNA: TGCGCCAGCAGCGAAGGCTCCTCCGGAAACACCATATATTTT. The rearrangement links TRBV5-1 to TRBJ1-3; D not certain. Germline loops: CDR1 SGHRS, CDR2 YFSETQ. The length of the CDR3 is 14 residues. Trimming took off 4 bases at V and 4 bases at J, with 12 bases between the two ends.

The chain is built from TRBV5-1 and TRBJ1-1; a weak D match, TRBD1 (6 bases). Germline V gene lookup returns CDR1 SGHRS and CDR2 YFSETQ. The CDR3 length is 16 residues. V gave up 7 bases and J gave up 5 bases, with 24 bases separating them. CDR3 nucleotide sequence: TGCGCCAGCGCTAAAAAATATGAACAGGGACGAACTGAAGCTTTCTTT. Encoded protein: CASAKKYEQGRTEAFF.

This clone was observed a single time. The V call is TRBV7-6, the J call TRBJ1-1; no firm D call. Trimming pared 5 bases from V and 0 bases from J, leaving 7 bases between. Germline CDR1 reads SGHVS; CDR2 reads FNYEAQ. CDR3 length: 13 amino acids. CDR3 sequence: CASSEGMNTEAFF. DNA of the CDR3: TGTGCCAGCAGCGAGGGCATGAACACTGAAGCTTTCTTT.

The rearrangement links TRBV11-3 to TRBJ2-1, with 7 bases that match TRBD2. The CDR3 spans 15 residues. CDR1 is SGHNT, CDR2 YENEEA, per germline. The V and J ends lost 0 bases and 6 bases, in that order; junction bases with no gene match: 5. The CDR3 nucleotides read TGTGCCAGCAGCTTAGATCCGGGGGGACTCAATGAGCAGTTCTTC. Translated, it gives CASSLDPGGLNEQFF.